This T cell receptor beta chain appears in the sequencing data of a study of T-cell reconstitution after alpha-beta-depleted transplantation in children (dated by TCRdb to 2016 to 2018). Regarding the complete study: The study quantitatively tracked T-cell immune reconstitution after TCRalphabeta/CD19-depleted allogeneic hematopoietic cell transplantation in children using TCR repertoire profiling.

What the treatment or condition label conveys for this sample: allogeneic hematopoietic cell transplantation with graft depleted of TCRalphabeta T cells and CD19 B cells. The transplant recipients were children given TCRalphabeta/CD19-depleted allogeneic hematopoietic cell grafts. What the authors observed across the whole study: Over subsequent months, a decline in hyperexpanded clone frequencies was noted, and after one year, T-cell counts and TCRbeta diversity were mostly ascribed to newly produced T cells. In some patients, the high TCRbeta diversity seen at day 60 was put down to recipient T cells and intrathymic progenitors that had survived conditioning. About two months after transplant, the apparently early recovery of alphabetaT-cell counts reportedly depended on just several hundred clones that had expanded rapidly and came from non-depleted graft cells.

Ten or more counts support this clonotype. What this receptor recognizes is not known. No qualities accompany the bases; no much larger clone lies one base away. Libraries were made using PCR. The sequencing machine was an Illumina HiSeq 2500. TCR library preparation used molecular barcoding, with unique molecular identifiers applied to normalize quantification of the TCRbeta repertoire. In TCRdb, the public reads were trimmed at Q25 with fastp and aligned with MiXCR, with productive beta chains retained. Each CDR3 protein appears once, grouped with its most common genes and DNA. This sample has around 180,000 distinct CDR3 sequences in its table, and 11% of those were observed once. Clones ranked in the top ten supply about 13% of the sample. Including cysteine and phenylalanine, the CDR3 has 15 amino acids. Only CDR3 DNA remains: 45 bases, in frame from the first base. The V end loses 3 bases and the J end loses 5 bases, and a stretch of 14 bases separates them. The germline V gene (reference sequence) supplies CDR1 MNHEY and CDR2 SMNVEV.

Recombination linked TRBV27 to TRBJ1-5; the D segment could be TRBD1, given 5 matching bases. The sequencing here drew on PBMCs, taken before TCRalphabeta/CD19-depleted stem cell transplant. This TCR was sampled from a boy between 2 and 10 years old with acute myeloid leukemia, due to receive a stem cell transplant. The CDR3 has the sequence CASSFGGGIDQPQHF. The nucleotides read TGTGCCAGCAGTTTTGGGGGAGGGATCGATCAGCCCCAGCATTTT.